This T cell receptor (beta chain) was captured by sequencing in a study of PD-1 blockade in classical Hodgkin lymphoma. In the study overall: The study gave patients nivolumab 3 mg/kg intravenously every 2 weeks.

The protocol was immunoSEQ multiplex PCR, while the TCRdb copy is restricted to in-frame clones and leaves out a portion. The sample lists 23,000 or so clones; about 80% were seen once. The time point: cycle 4 day 1 (C4D1), after around six weeks of nivolumab. Every single patient, without exception, relapsed after autologous stem cell transplantation, and brentuximab vedotin exposure varied. This clone was found once. CDR1 is MGHRA, CDR2 YSYEKL, per germline. V lost 1 base and J lost 2; bases outside the gene matches: 5. The CDR3 is 15 residues long. V usage is TRBV4-1 and J usage is TRBJ2-7; 7 bases fit TRBD1. The sequence was obtained from a human donor with classical Hodgkin lymphoma. The sequenced sample was peripheral blood mononuclear cells (PBMCs), obtained before the fourth cycle of nivolumab. The CDR3 region has the DNA TGCGCCAGCAGCCAAGTGACAGGGTGGACCTACGAGCAGTACTTC. Protein product: CASSQVTGWTYEQYF.